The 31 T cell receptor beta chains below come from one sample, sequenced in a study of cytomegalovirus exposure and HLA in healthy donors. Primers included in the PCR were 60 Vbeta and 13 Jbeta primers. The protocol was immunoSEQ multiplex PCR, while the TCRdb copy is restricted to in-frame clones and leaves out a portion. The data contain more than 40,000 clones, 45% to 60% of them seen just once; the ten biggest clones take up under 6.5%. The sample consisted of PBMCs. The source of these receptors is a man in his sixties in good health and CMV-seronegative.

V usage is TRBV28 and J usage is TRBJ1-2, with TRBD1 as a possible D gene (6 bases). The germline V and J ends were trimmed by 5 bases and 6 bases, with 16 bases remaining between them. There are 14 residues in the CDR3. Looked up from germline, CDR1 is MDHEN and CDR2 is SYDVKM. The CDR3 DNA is TGTGCCAGCAGTCCCCCCGGGGGGCATCATGGCTACACCTTC. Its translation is CASSPPGGHHGYTF.

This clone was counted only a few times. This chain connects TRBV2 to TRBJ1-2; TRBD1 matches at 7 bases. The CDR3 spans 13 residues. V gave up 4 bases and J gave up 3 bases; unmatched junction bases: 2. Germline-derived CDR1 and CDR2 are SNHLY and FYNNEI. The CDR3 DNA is TGTGCCAGCAGTGGGGACAGCGACTATGGCTACACCTTC. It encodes CASSGDSDYGYTF.

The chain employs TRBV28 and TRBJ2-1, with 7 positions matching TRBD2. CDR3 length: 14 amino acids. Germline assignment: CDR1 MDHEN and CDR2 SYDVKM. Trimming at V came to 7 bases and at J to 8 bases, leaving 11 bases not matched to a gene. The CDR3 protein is CASIGGGSTDEQFF. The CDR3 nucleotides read TGTGCCAGCATAGGCGGCGGGAGTACGGATGAGCAGTTCTTC.

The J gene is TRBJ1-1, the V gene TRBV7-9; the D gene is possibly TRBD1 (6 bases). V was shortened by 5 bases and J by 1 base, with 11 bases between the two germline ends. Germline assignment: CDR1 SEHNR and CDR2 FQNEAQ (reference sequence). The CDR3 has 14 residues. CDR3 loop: CASSLQDRNTEAFF. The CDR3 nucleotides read TGTGCCAGCAGCCTACAGGACAGGAACACTGAAGCTTTCTTT.

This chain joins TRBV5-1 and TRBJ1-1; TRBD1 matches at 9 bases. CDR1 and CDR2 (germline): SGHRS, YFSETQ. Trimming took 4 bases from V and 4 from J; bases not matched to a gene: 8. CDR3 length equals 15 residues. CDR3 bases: TGCGCCAGCAGCCTAAAGGACAGGGGTAGCACTGAAGCTTTCTTT. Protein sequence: CASSLKDRGSTEAFF.

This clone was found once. The CDR3 spells CASSLSPPTGQQPQHF. In DNA, the CDR3 is TGCGCCAGCAGCCTCAGCCCCCCGACAGGGCAGCAGCCCCAGCATTTT. This sequence joins TRBV4-3 and TRBJ1-5; 7 bases align to TRBD1. The CDR3 is 16 amino acids. With 4 bases clipped from V and 7 bases from J, the junction kept 13 bases outside the gene matches. Per the germline V gene, CDR1 is LGHNA and CDR2 is YSLEER.

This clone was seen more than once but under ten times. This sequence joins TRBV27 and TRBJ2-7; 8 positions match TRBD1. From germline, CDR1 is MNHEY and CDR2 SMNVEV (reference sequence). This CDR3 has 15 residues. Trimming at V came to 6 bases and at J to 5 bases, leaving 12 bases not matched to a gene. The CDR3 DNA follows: TGTGCCAGCAGCAGGAGGGGGCAGGGGGCTAACGAGCAGTACTTC. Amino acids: CASSRRGQGANEQYF.

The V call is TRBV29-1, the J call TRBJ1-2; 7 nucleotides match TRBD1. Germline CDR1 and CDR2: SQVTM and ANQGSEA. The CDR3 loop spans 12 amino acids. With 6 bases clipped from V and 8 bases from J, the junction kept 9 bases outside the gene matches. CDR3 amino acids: CSVQTGRYGYTF. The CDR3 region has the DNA TGCAGCGTGCAGACAGGGAGGTACGGCTACACCTTC.

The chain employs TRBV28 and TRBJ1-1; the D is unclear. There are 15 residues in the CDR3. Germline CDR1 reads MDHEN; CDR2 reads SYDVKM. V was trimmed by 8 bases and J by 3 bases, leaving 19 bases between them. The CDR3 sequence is CASFDPGQSHTEAFF. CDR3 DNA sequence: TGTGCCAGCTTCGATCCAGGCCAGTCTCACACTGAAGCTTTCTTT.

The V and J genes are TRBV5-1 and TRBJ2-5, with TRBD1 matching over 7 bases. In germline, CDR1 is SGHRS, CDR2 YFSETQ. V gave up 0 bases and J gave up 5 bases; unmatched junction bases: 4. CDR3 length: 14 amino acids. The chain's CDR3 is CASSLDRGRETQYF. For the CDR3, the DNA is TGCGCCAGCAGCTTGGACAGGGGCCGGGAGACCCAGTACTTC.

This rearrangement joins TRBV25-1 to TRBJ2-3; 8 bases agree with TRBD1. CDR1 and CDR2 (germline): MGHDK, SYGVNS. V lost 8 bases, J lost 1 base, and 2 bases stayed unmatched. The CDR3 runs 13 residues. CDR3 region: CASQGAGTDTQYF. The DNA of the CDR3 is TGTGCCAGCCAGGGGGCGGGCACAGATACGCAGTATTTT.

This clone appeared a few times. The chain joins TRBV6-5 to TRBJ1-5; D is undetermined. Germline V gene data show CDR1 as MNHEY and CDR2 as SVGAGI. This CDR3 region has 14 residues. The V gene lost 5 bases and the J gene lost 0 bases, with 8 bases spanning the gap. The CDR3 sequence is CASSGLHSNQPQHF. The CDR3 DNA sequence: TGTGCCAGCAGTGGGCTGCATAGCAATCAGCCCCAGCATTTT.

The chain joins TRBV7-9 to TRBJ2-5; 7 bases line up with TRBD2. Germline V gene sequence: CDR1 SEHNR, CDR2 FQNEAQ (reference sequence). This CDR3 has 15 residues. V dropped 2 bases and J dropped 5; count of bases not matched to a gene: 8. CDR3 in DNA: TGTGCCAGCAGCTTACCGGCTGCGGGAGCCGAGACCCAGTACTTC. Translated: CASSLPAAGAETQYF.

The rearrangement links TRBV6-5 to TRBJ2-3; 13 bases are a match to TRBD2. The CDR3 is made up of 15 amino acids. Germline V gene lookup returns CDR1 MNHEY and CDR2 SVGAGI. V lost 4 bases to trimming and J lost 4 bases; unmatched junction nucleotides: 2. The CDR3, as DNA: TGTGCCAGCAGTTTACTAGCGGGAGGGCCAGATACGCAGTATTTT. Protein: CASSLLAGGPDTQYF.

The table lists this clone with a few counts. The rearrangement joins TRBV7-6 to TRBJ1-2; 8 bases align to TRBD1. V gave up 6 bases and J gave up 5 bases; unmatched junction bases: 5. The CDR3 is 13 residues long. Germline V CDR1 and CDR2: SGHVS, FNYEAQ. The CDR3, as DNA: TGTGCCAGCAGTCCCCGGACAGGGTATGGCTACACCTTC. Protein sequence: CASSPRTGYGYTF. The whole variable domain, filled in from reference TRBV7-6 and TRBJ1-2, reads GAGVSQSPRYKVTKRGQDVALRCDPISGHVSLYWYRQALGQGPEFLTYFNYEAQQDKSGLPNDRFSAERPEGSISTLTIQRTEQRDSAMYRCASSPRTGYGYTFGSGTRLTVV.

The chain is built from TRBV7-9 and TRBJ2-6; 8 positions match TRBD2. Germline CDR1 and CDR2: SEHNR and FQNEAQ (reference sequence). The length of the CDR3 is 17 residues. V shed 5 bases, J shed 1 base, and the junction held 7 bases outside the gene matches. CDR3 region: CASSPLAGGSGANVLTF. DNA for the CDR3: TGTGCCAGCAGCCCCTTGGCGGGAGGTTCTGGGGCCAACGTCCTGACTTTC.

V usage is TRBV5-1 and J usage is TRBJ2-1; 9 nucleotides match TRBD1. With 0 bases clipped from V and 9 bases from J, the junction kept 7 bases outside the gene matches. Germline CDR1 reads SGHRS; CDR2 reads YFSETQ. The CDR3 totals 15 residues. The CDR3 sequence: CASSLGGTGFSEQFF. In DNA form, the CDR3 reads TGCGCCAGCAGCTTGGGCGGGACAGGGTTTAGTGAGCAGTTCTTC.

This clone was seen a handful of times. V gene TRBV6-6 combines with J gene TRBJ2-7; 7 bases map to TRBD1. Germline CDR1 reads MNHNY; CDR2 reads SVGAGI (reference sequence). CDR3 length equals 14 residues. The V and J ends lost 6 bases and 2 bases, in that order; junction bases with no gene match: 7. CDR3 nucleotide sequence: TGTGCCAGCAGACAAGACAGGGCGGCCTACGAGCAGTACTTC. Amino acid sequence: CASRQDRAAYEQYF.

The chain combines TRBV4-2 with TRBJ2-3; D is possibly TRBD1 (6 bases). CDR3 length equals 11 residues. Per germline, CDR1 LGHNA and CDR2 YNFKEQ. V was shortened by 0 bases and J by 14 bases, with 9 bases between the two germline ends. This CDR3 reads CASSQDQGRYF. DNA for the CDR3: TGTGCCAGCAGCCAAGATCAGGGGCGGTATTTT.

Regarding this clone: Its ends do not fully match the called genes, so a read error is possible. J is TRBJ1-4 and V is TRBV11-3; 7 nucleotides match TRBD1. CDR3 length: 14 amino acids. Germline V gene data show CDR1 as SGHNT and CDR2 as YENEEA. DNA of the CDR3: TGTGCCAGCACCTTACAGGGGCAGGGTGAAAAACTGTTTTTT. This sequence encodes CASTLQGQGEKLFF.

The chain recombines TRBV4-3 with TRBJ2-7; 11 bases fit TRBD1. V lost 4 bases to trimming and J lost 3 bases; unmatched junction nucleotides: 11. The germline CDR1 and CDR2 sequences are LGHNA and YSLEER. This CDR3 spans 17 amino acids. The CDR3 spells CASSRPTTGTGGYEQYF. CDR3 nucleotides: TGCGCCAGCAGCCGCCCCACTACCGGGACAGGGGGCTACGAGCAGTACTTC.

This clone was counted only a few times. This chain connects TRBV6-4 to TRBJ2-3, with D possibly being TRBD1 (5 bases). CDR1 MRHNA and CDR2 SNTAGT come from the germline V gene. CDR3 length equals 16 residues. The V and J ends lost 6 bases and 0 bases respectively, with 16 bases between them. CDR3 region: CASSRQTVSSTDTQYF. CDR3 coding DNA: TGTGCCAGCAGCCGACAGACGGTATCTAGCACAGATACGCAGTATTTT.

As DNA, the CDR3 is TGTGCCAGCAGTTCGAGTCCAGATACGCAGTATTTT. It is translated as CASSSSPDTQYF. The V gene is TRBV6-6, the J gene TRBJ2-3; no clear D gene. Deletions cut 4 bases from V and 4 bases from J, with 6 bases between. The CDR3 is 12 amino acids. Germline V gives CDR1 MNHNY, CDR2 SVGAGI (reference sequence).

CDR3 in DNA: TGTGCCAGCAGCTTCATCTGGGGGGGGGCAGGTGGCTACACCTTC. This sequence encodes CASSFIWGGAGGYTF. The chain is built from TRBV7-2 and TRBJ1-2; D is perhaps TRBD1 (6 bases). The CDR3 is 15 amino acids. V was trimmed by 3 bases and J by 7 bases, leaving 18 bases between them. CDR1 is SGHTA and CDR2 is FQGNSA in the germline V gene. Filled out from reference TRBV7-2 and TRBJ1-2, the complete variable domain reads GAGVSQSPSNKVTEKGKDVELRCDPISGHTALYWYRQSLGQGLEFLIYFQGNSAPDKSGLPSDRFSAERTGGSVSTLTIQRTQQEDSAVYLCASSFIWGGAGGYTFGSGTRLTVV.

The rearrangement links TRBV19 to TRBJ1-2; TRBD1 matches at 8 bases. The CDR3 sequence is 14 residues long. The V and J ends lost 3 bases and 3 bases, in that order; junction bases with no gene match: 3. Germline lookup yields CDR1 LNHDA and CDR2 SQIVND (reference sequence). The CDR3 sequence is CASSIPGGHYGYTF. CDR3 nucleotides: TGTGCCAGTAGTATTCCAGGGGGCCACTATGGCTACACCTTC.

CDR3 sequence: CASSRGTGGVVRNGYTF. For the CDR3, the DNA is TGCGCCAGCAGCCGGGGGACAGGGGGCGTCGTACGGAATGGCTACACCTTC. The chain is built from TRBV4-3 and TRBJ1-2; 12 nucleotides match TRBD1. Trimming cost V 4 bases and J 6 bases; bases outside gene matches: 12. CDR1 is LGHNA, CDR2 YSLEER, per germline. The CDR3 runs 17 residues.

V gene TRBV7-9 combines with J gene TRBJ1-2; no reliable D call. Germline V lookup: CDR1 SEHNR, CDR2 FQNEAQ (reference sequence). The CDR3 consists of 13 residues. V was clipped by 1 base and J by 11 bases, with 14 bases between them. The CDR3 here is CASSLEVDGGYTF. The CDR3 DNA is TGTGCCAGCAGCTTAGAAGTGGACGGAGGATACACCTTC.

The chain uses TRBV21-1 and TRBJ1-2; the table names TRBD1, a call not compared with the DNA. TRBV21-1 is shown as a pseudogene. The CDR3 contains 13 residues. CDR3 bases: TGTGCCAGCAGCAAATCCCAGGTTAGTGGCTACACCTTC. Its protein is CASSKSQVSGYTF.

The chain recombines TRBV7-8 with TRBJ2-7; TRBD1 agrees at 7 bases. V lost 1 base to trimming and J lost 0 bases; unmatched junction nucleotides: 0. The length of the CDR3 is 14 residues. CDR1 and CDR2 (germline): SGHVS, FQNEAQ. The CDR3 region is CASSLGTGSYEQYF. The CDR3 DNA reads TGTGCCAGCAGCTTAGGGACAGGCTCCTACGAGCAGTACTTC.

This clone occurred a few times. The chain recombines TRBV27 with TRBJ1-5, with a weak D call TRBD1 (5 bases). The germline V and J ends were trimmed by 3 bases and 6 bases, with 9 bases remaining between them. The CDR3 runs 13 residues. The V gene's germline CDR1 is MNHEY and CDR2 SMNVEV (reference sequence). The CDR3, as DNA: TGTGCCAGCAGTTTTGGGGGGAGTCAGCCCCAGCATTTT. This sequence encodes CASSFGGSQPQHF.

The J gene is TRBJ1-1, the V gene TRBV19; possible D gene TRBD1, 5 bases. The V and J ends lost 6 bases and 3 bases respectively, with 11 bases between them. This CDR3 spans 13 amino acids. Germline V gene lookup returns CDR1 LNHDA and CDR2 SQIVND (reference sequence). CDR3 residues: CASRGKGYTEAFF. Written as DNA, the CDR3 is TGTGCCAGTAGGGGTAAGGGGTACACTGAAGCTTTCTTT.